The source of this TCR beta chain is a study of identical twins. Overall study findings and caveats: The abundant beta clonotypes from cord blood had fewer insertions, and memory repertoires had none of this. Twins shared out-of-frame alpha sequences with excess low generation probability. Sequences that were beta out-of-frame showed weaker excess twin sharing.

With 0 bases removed from V and 4 bases from J, the gap between germline ends came to 9 bases. In germline, CDR1 is SGHDN, CDR2 FVKESK. CDR3 length: 14 residues. As regards this clonotype: Its specificity is not known.

The authors used template switching to add a universal primer site and gave cDNA unique molecular identifiers. TCRdb recomputed calls from the 5' RACE reads with MiXCR, one row per CDR3 protein. Found here are approximately 1.8 million distinct CDR3 sequences, under 35% of them singletons; the top ten hold about 0.27%. What was sequenced was cord blood. This chain connects TRBV14 to TRBJ1-1; no clear D. This clonotype originated in a newborn girl in good health. For the CDR3, the DNA is TGTGCCAGCAGCCAAGATCTAGGGAGCACTGAAGCTTTCTTT. Translation: CASSQDLGSTEAFF.